A selection of T cell receptor beta chains follows, all from one sample in a study of T-cell reconstitution after alpha-beta-depleted transplantation in children. TCRdb reprocessed the PCR reads via MiXCR and lists one record per CDR3 protein. This table holds almost 250,000 distinct CDR3 sequences, roughly 24% found once. The starting material was PBMCs, obtained before TCRalphabeta/CD19-depleted stem cell transplant. The receptors originated from a girl aged 2-10 years with Fanconi anemia, due to receive a stem cell transplant. Each CDR3 is given with its conserved first and last residue. The D gene is left open where the match is weak. For some rows the clone size is stated as once, few or many, or as a class when expanded; others skip it.

v_call	d_call	j_call	clone_size	cdr3_nt	cdr3_aa
TRBV5-1	.	TRBJ2-7	few	TGCGCCAGCAGCTTGGCCGTTGCAGCTGGGGAGCAGTACTTC	CASSLAVAAGEQYF
TRBV6-2/TRBV6-3	.	TRBJ2-3	few	TGTGCCAGCAGTTACGTTAGTAACACAGATACGCAGTATTTT	CASSYVSNTDTQYF
TRBV5-1	.	TRBJ2-1	many	TGTGCCAGCAGCCTTGACGGCTACAATGAGCAGTTCTTC	CASSLDGYNEQFF
TRBV5-1	TRBD1	TRBJ2-5	.	TGCGCCAGCACCGACAGGGGGACCCAGTACTTC	CASTDRGTQYF
TRBV5-1	.	TRBJ2-7	.	TGCGCCAGCAGCTTGGCCACAGGACCCCCCGAGCAGTACTTC	CASSLATGPPEQYF
TRBV6-1	.	TRBJ2-7	.	TGTGCCAGCAGTAGTCCTAAGAGGAATATCTACGAGCAGTACTTC	CASSSPKRNIYEQYF
TRBV20-1	.	TRBJ2-1	once	TGCAGTGCTAGTTTCGTAGGGGCCCCTGCCTACAATGAGCAGTTCTTC	CSASFVGAPAYNEQFF
TRBV20-1	TRBD2	TRBJ2-1	many	TGCAGTGCCAGTAGCGGGTACAATGAGCAGTTCTTC	CSASSGYNEQFF
TRBV29-1	.	TRBJ2-1	few	TGCAGCGTTGAATGGGTGACGGACGCTTACAATGAGCAGTTCTTC	CSVEWVTDAYNEQFF
TRBV30	.	TRBJ1-4	few	TGTGCCTGGAGTGTTACGGGGACAACTAATGAAAAACTGTTTTTT	CAWSVTGTTNEKLFF
TRBV7-2	.	TRBJ2-6	.	TGTGCCAGCAGCTTGTCCGGGGGCAGCTCTGGGGCCAACGTCCTGACTTTC	CASSLSGGSSGANVLTF
TRBV20-1	TRBD2	TRBJ2-1	few	TGCAGTGCCACGTGGACTAGCGGGAGAGAGCAGTTCTTC	CSATWTSGREQFF
TRBV19	.	TRBJ2-7	.	TGTGCCATGGGCCCCCGGCTCCTTTCCTACGAGCAGTACTTC	CAMGPRLLSYEQYF
TRBV10-3	.	TRBJ1-2	many	TGTGCCATCAGTATACAGGGTGAGGTCGGCTATGGCTACACCTTC	CAISIQGEVGYGYTF
TRBV27	.	TRBJ2-3	many	TGTGCCAGCAGCCCCTTACAGGTATCCACAGATACGCAGTATTTT	CASSPLQVSTDTQYF
TRBV5-1	.	TRBJ2-1	many	TGCGCCAGCAGCTTGGTTAACGGGGATGAGCAGTTCTTC	CASSLVNGDEQFF
TRBV20-1	TRBD1	TRBJ2-7	.	TGCAGTGCCCGCCCGGGACAGTCAATCTACGAGCAGTACTTC	CSARPGQSIYEQYF
TRBV25-1	.	TRBJ2-6	once	TGTGCCAGCAGTGATACGATCTCCTCTGGGGCCAACGTCCTGACTTTC	CASSDTISSGANVLTF
TRBV28	.	TRBJ1-5	few	TGTGCCAGCAGGTCTAAGGCAGGGCAACAGCCCCAGCATTTT	CASRSKAGQQPQHF
TRBV6-4	.	TRBJ1-5	few	TGTGCCAGCAGTCAGCTGAATGGGCAGCCCCAGCATTTT	CASSQLNGQPQHF
TRBV29-1	TRBD1	TRBJ2-3	.	TGCAGCGGCGGGACAGGGGGAGATACGCAGTATTTT	CSGGTGGDTQYF
TRBV7-2	TRBD2	TRBJ2-7	many	TGTGCCAGCAGCTTAACTAGCGGGAGTGAAGAGCAGTACTTC	CASSLTSGSEEQYF